The present T cell receptor (beta chain) was sequenced within a study of blood T cell repertoires in COVID-19. Overall study context: Whether acute or convalescent, the COVID-19 samples came from the United States, Italy and Spain.

The CDR3 runs 15 residues. Germline assignment: CDR1 MNHEY and CDR2 SMNVEV (reference sequence). Trimming removed 9 bases at V and 3 bases at J, with 20 bases between. Per the original methods: The assay estimated nucleated cells by amplifying reference gene primers. Generated by immunoSEQ multiplex PCR, the TCRdb table keeps only in-frame clones and is missing some. From that table come the V and J calls and clone size; the DNA was used to work out D and trimming. The sample consists of 200,000 to 250,000 clones, 75% to 90% of them appearing once. Enrolment of Seattle patients took place during active infection, and they were followed longitudinally.

The chain is built from TRBV27 and TRBJ1-1, with D perhaps TRBD1 (5 bases). This TCR derives from a woman between 70 and 85 years old with COVID-19, enrolled during active disease. The specimen sequenced was peripheral blood. The CDR3 sequence is CASLATGQGYTEAFF. The DNA for the CDR3 is TGTGCCAGTCTCGCTACCGGGCAGGGCTACACTGAAGCTTTCTTT.